The entry below gives a single T cell receptor beta chain sequence along with its context. V trimming: 5 bases; J trimming: 7 bases; junction bases outside the gene matches: 15. Germline-derived CDR1 and CDR2 are LNHNV and YYDKDF (reference sequence). This CDR3 is 17 amino acids long. These data belong to a study of beta chain features in type 1 diabetes. The whole isolated RNA underwent reverse transcription, so sequencing captured expressed TCRB transcripts. Sequencing was performed with immunoSEQ multiplex PCR; in TCRdb, only in-frame clones are kept and a portion is missing. The data contain around 150,000 clones, 7.5% to 10% of them singletons.

This chain joins TRBV15 and TRBJ2-1; 9 nucleotides match TRBD2. The sequenced sample consisted of central memory CD4+ T cells from blood. The clonotype was recovered from a man younger than 35 in good health. The CDR3 DNA reads TGTGCCACCAGCGGACGTCCCGGGACTAGCCTGAAGAATGAGCAGTTCTTC. It encodes CATSGRPGTSLKNEQFF.